The sample holds many counts of the clone carrying this T cell receptor (beta chain). Its antigen is undetermined. The sample is drawn from a study of post-analysis software for immune sequencing data. Points from the study as a whole: Strong same-batch co-clustering of samples appeared with F measure clustering.

The TCR beta cDNA libraries carried unique molecular identifiers. TCRdb passed the PCR reads through MiXCR, listing each CDR3 protein once. The sample shows about 160,000 distinct CDR3 sequences, around 34% of them seen only once. The sample in question was blood, obtained after autologous hematopoietic stem cell transplantation. The receptor's source is a girl aged 5 to 17 with multiple sclerosis.

The DNA of the CDR3 is TGCGCCAGCAGCCGTCTAGCGGGAGTCTACAATGAGCAGTTCTTC. Residues: CASSRLAGVYNEQFF. The chain employs TRBV4-1 and TRBJ2-1, with 10 nucleotides matching TRBD2. Germline V lookup: CDR1 MGHRA, CDR2 YSYEKL. This CDR3 has 15 amino acids. V lost 4 bases to trimming and J lost 3 bases; unmatched junction nucleotides: 3.